Listed below are T cell receptor beta chains from one sample, sequenced in a study of blood T cell repertoires in COVID-19. Profiled with immunoSEQ multiplex PCR; TCRdb holds only in-frame clones, not every one. The table records approximately 350,000 clones, approximately 82% of them present only once. The specimen was peripheral blood. The receptors originated from a man between 25 and 39 years old with active or convalescent COVID-19. Each CDR3 is given with its conserved first and last residue. The order of the fields is V gene, J gene, clone size, D gene, CDR3 DNA, CDR3 protein. The D gene is left open where the match is weak. Size values are once, few and many counts, or a class for expanded clones, and some rows have none.

V gene: TRBV5-8; J gene: TRBJ2-4; clone size: .; D gene: TRBD1; CDR3 DNA: TGTGCCAGCAGCTTGGGGACAGGGGCACAAAACATTCAGTACTTC; CDR3 protein: CASSLGTGAQNIQYF
V gene: TRBV30; J gene: TRBJ1-4; clone size: .; D gene: .; CDR3 DNA: TGTGCCTGGAGTGGGCTGGGAGTGGATGAAAAACTGTTTTTT; CDR3 protein: CAWSGLGVDEKLFF
V gene: TRBV2; J gene: TRBJ2-1; clone size: few; D gene: .; CDR3 DNA: TGTGCCAGCGCCAACGGGGTTTATGAGCAGTTCTTC; CDR3 protein: CASANGVYEQFF
V gene: TRBV6-5; J gene: TRBJ1-2; clone size: .; D gene: TRBD1; CDR3 DNA: TGTGCCAGCAGTCACAGGGGAGGCTACACCTTC; CDR3 protein: CASSHRGGYTF
V gene: TRBV11-2; J gene: TRBJ1-6; clone size: few; D gene: .; CDR3 DNA: TGTGCCAGCAGCGTAGGACAGCCTAATTCACCCCTCCACTTT; CDR3 protein: CASSVGQPNSPLHF
V gene: TRBV5-1; J gene: TRBJ1-2; clone size: .; D gene: .; CDR3 DNA: TGCGCCAGCAGCTTGTGGGGCTACTATGGCTACACCTTC; CDR3 protein: CASSLWGYYGYTF
V gene: TRBV2; J gene: TRBJ2-3; clone size: few; D gene: .; CDR3 DNA: TGTGCCAGCAGTGAGGACTACACAGATACGCAGTATTTT; CDR3 protein: CASSEDYTDTQYF
V gene: TRBV24-1; J gene: TRBJ1-1; clone size: .; D gene: TRBD1; CDR3 DNA: TGTGCCACCAGTGATAGGGACAGGGGACAAGCTTTCTTT; CDR3 protein: CATSDRDRGQAFF
V gene: TRBV4-1; J gene: TRBJ1-1; clone size: .; D gene: .; CDR3 DNA: TGCGCCAGCAGCCAACAGGGATTACAGACTGAAGCTTTCTTT; CDR3 protein: CASSQQGLQTEAFF
V gene: TRBV4-3; J gene: TRBJ1-1; clone size: .; D gene: TRBD1; CDR3 DNA: TGCGCCAGCAGCCAATCCGGGACAGGGAACACTGAAGCTTTCTTT; CDR3 protein: CASSQSGTGNTEAFF
V gene: TRBV3-1/TRBV3-2; J gene: TRBJ2-7; clone size: .; D gene: TRBD2; CDR3 DNA: TGTGCCAGCAGCCGGACTAGCGGCCCTAGTCTCTACGAGCAGTACTTC; CDR3 protein: CASSRTSGPSLYEQYF
V gene: TRBV4-3; J gene: TRBJ2-7; clone size: .; D gene: TRBD1; CDR3 DNA: TGCGCCAGCAGCCAAGCCCGACAGGGATTGTACGAGCAGTACTTC; CDR3 protein: CASSQARQGLYEQYF
V gene: TRBV4-1; J gene: TRBJ1-1; clone size: .; D gene: .; CDR3 DNA: TGCGCCAGCAGCCAGCACGTTCAGCTAACGAGGGCTGAAGCTTTCTTT; CDR3 protein: CASSQHVQLTRAEAFF
V gene: TRBV27; J gene: TRBJ2-1; clone size: .; D gene: TRBD1; CDR3 DNA: TGTGCCAGCAGTTTATTAGGACAGGGTTACAATGAGCAGTTCTTC; CDR3 protein: CASSLLGQGYNEQFF
V gene: TRBV9; J gene: TRBJ1-3; clone size: .; D gene: .; CDR3 DNA: TGTGCCAGCAGCGGGTCCTTCCGGGGGTCGAGAAACACCATATATTTT; CDR3 protein: CASSGSFRGSRNTIYF
V gene: TRBV28; J gene: TRBJ2-7; clone size: .; D gene: TRBD1; CDR3 DNA: TGTGCCAGTCACACAGGGGGAAGCCCCTACGAGCAGTACTTC; CDR3 protein: CASHTGGSPYEQYF
V gene: TRBV6-6; J gene: TRBJ1-1; clone size: few; D gene: .; CDR3 DNA: TGTGCCAGCTTTCCTGGAGGGGCATACACTGAAGCTTTCTTT; CDR3 protein: CASFPGGAYTEAFF
V gene: TRBV7-9; J gene: TRBJ2-7; clone size: .; D gene: TRBD1; CDR3 DNA: TGTGCCAGCAGCCCCCAGGGGGCCTACGAGCAGTACTTC; CDR3 protein: CASSPQGAYEQYF
V gene: TRBV19; J gene: TRBJ2-3; clone size: .; D gene: TRBD2; CDR3 DNA: TGTGCCAGTAGTATGGGACTAGCGGGAGTTCGGTCCACAGATACGCAGTATTTT; CDR3 protein: CASSMGLAGVRSTDTQYF
V gene: TRBV28; J gene: TRBJ2-2; clone size: .; D gene: TRBD1; CDR3 DNA: TGTGCCAGCAGTTCCCCCTACCCACCGGGACAGGGCAAAAACACCGGGGAGCTGTTTTTT; CDR3 protein: CASSSPYPPGQGKNTGELFF
V gene: TRBV28; J gene: TRBJ1-3; clone size: .; D gene: TRBD1; CDR3 DNA: TGTGCCAGCAGTTTATACAGGGGCGTGATGGGAAACACCATATATTTT; CDR3 protein: CASSLYRGVMGNTIYF
V gene: TRBV5-4; J gene: TRBJ1-1; clone size: few; D gene: .; CDR3 DNA: TGTGCCAGCAGCTTGGACAGGGCGAACACTGAAGCTTTCTTT; CDR3 protein: CASSLDRANTEAFF
V gene: TRBV28; J gene: TRBJ2-7; clone size: once; D gene: .; CDR3 DNA: TGTGCCAGCAGTTTCGCGGGGACCTACGAGCAGTACTTC; CDR3 protein: CASSFAGTYEQYF
V gene: TRBV6-2/TRBV6-3; J gene: TRBJ2-7; clone size: .; D gene: .; CDR3 DNA: TGTGCCAGCAGTTACTCAAGTTTAGGGGGCGAGCAGTACTTC; CDR3 protein: CASSYSSLGGEQYF
V gene: TRBV5-1; J gene: TRBJ1-1; clone size: .; D gene: .; CDR3 DNA: TGCGCCAGCAGCTTGGCCGAGGGAAATGAAGCTTTCTTT; CDR3 protein: CASSLAEGNEAFF
V gene: TRBV7-3; J gene: TRBJ2-6; clone size: few; D gene: .; CDR3 DNA: TGTGCCAGCAGCCGTGCGGGAAACTCTGGGGCCAACGTCCTGACTTTC; CDR3 protein: CASSRAGNSGANVLTF
V gene: TRBV15; J gene: TRBJ2-1; clone size: .; D gene: TRBD2; CDR3 DNA: TGTGCCACCAGCAGGCCCCGGGGCGGGGGTTACAATGAGCAGTTCTTC; CDR3 protein: CATSRPRGGGYNEQFF
V gene: TRBV3-1/TRBV3-2; J gene: TRBJ2-1; clone size: few; D gene: .; CDR3 DNA: TGTGCCAGCAGCCCAGGGCGAGGTACCTACAATGAGCAGTTCTTC; CDR3 protein: CASSPGRGTYNEQFF
V gene: TRBV24-1; J gene: TRBJ1-1; clone size: .; D gene: TRBD1; CDR3 DNA: TGTGCCACCATTATACAGGGGTGGGACACTGAAGCTTTCTTT; CDR3 protein: CATIIQGWDTEAFF
V gene: TRBV21-1; J gene: TRBJ1-2; clone size: few; D gene: .; CDR3 DNA: TGTGCCAGCAGCTTGGGGACAGGTTTTTCGGGCTTTGGCTACACCTTC; CDR3 protein: CASSLGTGFSGFGYTF
V gene: TRBV7-2; J gene: TRBJ2-7; clone size: .; D gene: .; CDR3 DNA: TGTGCCAGCAGCTTAGGTAGAGAGCAGTACTTC; CDR3 protein: CASSLGREQYF
V gene: TRBV7-8; J gene: TRBJ2-3; clone size: .; D gene: .; CDR3 DNA: TGTGCCAGCAGCTTACGGGACAAGATGACAGATACGCAGTATTTT; CDR3 protein: CASSLRDKMTDTQYF
V gene: TRBV3-1/TRBV3-2; J gene: TRBJ2-3; clone size: .; D gene: .; CDR3 DNA: TGTGCCAGCAGCCAAGAAAAGACAGGGAGGAAAGATACGCAGTATTTT; CDR3 protein: CASSQEKTGRKDTQYF
V gene: TRBV24-1; J gene: TRBJ2-3; clone size: .; D gene: .; CDR3 DNA: TGTGCCACCAGTGACCAGGTATTATCCACAGATACGCAGTATTTT; CDR3 protein: CATSDQVLSTDTQYF
V gene: TRBV6-5; J gene: TRBJ1-1; clone size: few; D gene: .; CDR3 DNA: TGTGCCAGCAGTCTACAGCCGAACACTGAAGCTTTCTTT; CDR3 protein: CASSLQPNTEAFF